These 13 T cell receptor beta chains came from one sample sequenced in a study of RUNX1 and TCR beta rearrangement in T-cell leukemia (dated by TCRdb to 2020 to 2021). Libraries were built with PCR. Reads for this sample came from an Illumina MiSeq. TCR beta DJ and VDJ rearrangements were characterized by next generation amplicon sequencing. TCRdb reran the public reads through fastp at Q25 and MiXCR, keeping productive beta chains. Merged by CDR3 protein, the rows form single entries marked with the most common genes and DNA. In all, the sample holds over 250 distinct CDR3 sequences, and around a third of those were seen once. Roughly two fifths of the sample belongs to the ten largest clones. Sequenced: blood. Receptors originate from a male donor with T-cell acute lymphoblastic leukemia.

V usage is TRBV27 and J usage is TRBJ2-7; 7 bases agree with TRBD1. Germline-derived CDR1 and CDR2 are MNHEY and SMNVEV (reference sequence). This CDR3 region has 14 residues. J gave up 4 bases and V 3 bases, and 6 bases lay outside the gene matches. This chain's CDR3 is CASSFSTGSYEQYF. The CDR3 DNA reads as TGTGCCAGCAGTTTCTCGACAGGGTCGTACGAGCAGTACTTC.

The chain uses TRBV19 and TRBJ1-4; possibly TRBD1 for D (6 bases). Deletions cut 4 bases from V and 7 bases from J, with 19 bases between. Germline V CDR1 and CDR2: LNHDA, SQIVND (reference sequence). The CDR3 spans 16 residues. The CDR3 sequence: CASSTHFTGLAEKLFF. The CDR3 DNA reads as TGTGCCAGTAGTACCCACTTCACAGGGTTAGCTGAAAAACTGTTTTTT.

CDR3 in DNA: TGTGCCAGCAGCCCCTTGGGAGAGTACGAGCAGTACGTC. Protein sequence: CASSPLGEYEQYV. This chain links TRBV28 with TRBJ2-7; possible D gene TRBD2, 5 bases. V was clipped by 6 bases and J by 4 bases, with 13 bases between them. CDR3 size: 13 residues. Germline V gene data show CDR1 as MDHEN and CDR2 as SYDVKM.

V usage is TRBV20-1 and J usage is TRBJ1-2, with 9 bases matching TRBD1. The CDR3 contains 15 residues. From germline, CDR1 is DFQATT and CDR2 SNEGSKA (reference sequence). Germline trimming cut 0 bases from V and 6 bases from J; bases unmatched to any gene: 8. DNA of the CDR3: TGCAGTGCTAGAGATAGACAGGGGGTACTTGATGGCTACACCTTC. Translation: CSARDRQGVLDGYTF.

The chain joins TRBV4-1 to TRBJ1-1; D uncertain. Germline V gives CDR1 MGHRA, CDR2 YSYEKL. The CDR3 is 12 amino acids. V was trimmed by 8 bases and J by 3 bases, leaving 10 bases between them. In DNA form, the CDR3 reads TGCGCCAGCTCCCTGGGAGACACTGAAGCTTTCTTT. This codes for CASSLGDTEAFF.

This clonotype showed up just a few times. The chain combines TRBV2 with TRBJ1-5; D call uncertain. Germline assignment: CDR1 SNHLY and CDR2 FYNNEI. There are 13 residues in the CDR3. V lost 6 bases and J lost 0, with 6 bases in between. CDR3 sequence reads: CASRAASNQPQHF. CDR3 DNA: TGTGCCAGCAGGGCAGCTAGCAATCAGCCCCAGCATTTT.

This clonotype counts as large (0.1 to 1%). The gene calls are TRBV6-6 and TRBJ1-5; D unclear. Trimming removed 0 bases from V and 2 bases from J, with 14 bases in between. The CDR3 is made up of 17 amino acids. The V gene's germline CDR1 is MNHNY and CDR2 SVGAGI (reference sequence). CDR3 sequence reads: CASSYSAGGEGNQPQHF. Here the CDR3 DNA reads TGTGCCAGCAGTTACTCCGCGGGTGGGGAAGGCAATCAGCCCCAGCATTTT.

V and J are TRBV20-1 and TRBJ1-1; D gene uncertain. The CDR3 contains 12 residues. Trimming shortened V by 5 bases and J by 0 bases, and 7 bases separated the two germline ends. Germline values: CDR1 DFQATT, CDR2 SNEGSKA (reference sequence). CDR3 nucleotide sequence: TGCAGTGCTCCCGGGATGAACACTGAAGCTTTCTTT. This codes for CSAPGMNTEAFF.

In its sample, this clonotype is hyperexpanded. The chain is built from TRBV19 and TRBJ1-5, with 7 bases lining up with TRBD1. The CDR3 extends over 15 amino acids. Unmatched junction bases numbered 8, after V lost 4 bases and J lost 5 bases. CDR1 LNHDA and CDR2 SQIVND come from the germline V gene (reference sequence). The chain's CDR3 is CASSTDRELDQPQHF. DNA for the CDR3: TGTGCCAGTAGTACCGACAGGGAATTAGATCAGCCCCAGCATTTT.

In its sample, this clonotype is medium-sized. This rearrangement joins TRBV3-1 to TRBJ2-1, with 11 positions matching TRBD2. Trimming at V came to 6 bases and at J to 3 bases, leaving 4 bases not matched to a gene. This CDR3 is 15 amino acids long. Looked up from germline, CDR1 is LGHDT and CDR2 is YNNKEL (reference sequence). In nucleotides, the CDR3 is TGTGCCAGCAGTCTAGCGGGGGGACTCTACAATGAGCAGTTCTTC. As protein: CASSLAGGLYNEQFF.

The V call is TRBV4-1, the J call TRBJ1-5; D call uncertain. The V end was cut by 2 bases, the J end by 2 bases, with 16 bases between. The germline CDR1 and CDR2 sequences are MGHRA and YSYEKL. There are 17 residues in the CDR3. This CDR3 reads CASSQKERLGRNQPQHF. The CDR3 nucleotides are TGCGCCAGCAGCCAAAAGGAGAGGTTAGGGCGCAATCAGCCCCAGCATTTT.

The V gene is TRBV7-6, the J gene TRBJ1-5; TRBD1 matches at 7 bases. Germline assignment: CDR1 SGHVS and CDR2 FNYEAQ. The CDR3 has 13 residues. V shed 4 bases, J shed 4 bases, and the junction held 1 base outside the gene matches. CDR3 protein: CASSSGGNQPQHF. CDR3 in DNA: TGTGCCAGCAGCTCAGGGGGGAATCAGCCCCAGCATTTT.

This clonotype is medium-sized by share. The V gene is TRBV27, the J gene TRBJ1-3, with D possibly matching TRBD1 (6 bases). The germline V gene has CDR1 MNHEY and CDR2 SMNVEV (reference sequence). CDR3 size: 16 residues. V was trimmed by 4 bases and J by 4 bases, leaving 17 bases between them. In nucleotides, the CDR3 is TGTGCCAGCAGTTCTACAGGGCGACGTTTAGGAAACACCATATATTTT. Encoded protein: CASSSTGRRLGNTIYF.